These 27 T cell receptor beta chains were all obtained from the same sample, sequenced in a study of immune characterization of retroperitoneal liposarcoma. TCRdb used MiXCR to reprocess the PCR reads, holding one entry per CDR3 protein. This sample has 3,500 to 4,500 distinct CDR3 sequences; around 30% occur once, and the top ten carry 10%. Source material: blood. These receptors came from a female donor with retroperitoneal liposarcoma.

This clonotype is categorized as medium-sized. The chain links TRBV12-3 or TRBV12-4 to TRBJ2-5; D not resolved. The DNA end is more similar to TRBJ2-7, so the J call may be wrong. This CDR3 spans 14 amino acids. CDR3 bases: TGTGCCAGCAGTTTAGAAGTCAGGCCAGGCGAGCAGTACTTC. This encodes CASSLEVRPGEQYF.

The CDR3 is CASRLIGTDNEQFF. CDR3 sequence (DNA): TGTGCCAGCAGACTCATCGGGACTGACAATGAGCAGTTCTTC. The chain joins TRBV6-6 to TRBJ2-7, with a tentative D call TRBD2 (6 bases). The assigned J gene may be wrong: the sequence end matches TRBJ2-1 better. CDR1 is MNHNY and CDR2 is SVGAGI in the germline V gene (reference sequence). The CDR3 is 14 residues long.

The rearrangement links TRBV6-1 to TRBJ1-5; D remains unclear. CDR3 length: 14 amino acids. Per germline, CDR1 MNHNS and CDR2 SASEGT. V was pared by 6 bases and J by 3 bases, with 12 bases between. In DNA, the CDR3 is TGTGCCAGCAGGCAAGACGGACCCAATCAGCCCCAGCATTTT. Translated, it gives CASRQDGPNQPQHF.

Sample share makes this clonotype medium-sized (0.01 to 0.1%). The rearrangement joins TRBV27 to TRBJ2-1; the match to TRBD2 covers 7 bases. The J call may be incorrect, as the DNA end agrees better with TRBJ2-7. From germline, CDR1 is MNHEY and CDR2 SMNVEV (reference sequence). The CDR3 is 17 residues long. CDR3 residues: CASRSLSAGTMIDEQYF. CDR3 DNA: TGTGCCAGCAGATCCCTCTCCGCCGGGACTATGATCGACGAGCAGTACTTC.

This clonotype showed up just once. This sequence joins TRBV7-8 and TRBJ2-5; a possible D gene is TRBD2 (5 bases). CDR1 is SGHVS and CDR2 is FQNEAQ in the germline V gene. This CDR3 has 14 residues. V shed 3 bases and J shed 4 bases, with 12 bases lying between them. CDR3 sequence (DNA): TGTGCCAGCAGCTTGAAACGACGGGGAGAGACCCAGTACTTC. As protein: CASSLKRRGETQYF.

This clonotype is labeled as medium-sized. The chain combines TRBV6-1 with TRBJ2-5, with TRBD2 matching 11 bases. The V gene end was trimmed by 5 bases and the J gene end by 2 bases; junction bases not matched to a gene: 4. The CDR3 loop spans 15 amino acids. The germline gives CDR1 MNHNS, CDR2 SASEGT. CDR3 sequence: CASSLAGGAQETQYF. The CDR3 coding sequence is TGTGCCAGCAGTCTAGCGGGGGGAGCGCAAGAGACCCAGTACTTC.

This clonotype is deemed medium-sized (0.01 to 0.1%). This may stem from a read error, because a much larger clone lies one nucleotide away. CDR3 region: CASSLDFLGGNEQYF. In nucleotides, the CDR3 is TGTGCCAGCAGCTTAGATTTTCTCGGGGGCAATGAGCAGTACTTC. The rearrangement joins TRBV11-3 to TRBJ2-1; possibly TRBD1 or TRBD2 for D (6 bases each). The J call may not be correct, given that the DNA end is closer to TRBJ2-7. The CDR3 totals 15 residues. Germline assignment: CDR1 SGHNT and CDR2 YENEEA.

This clonotype was picked up a small number of times. The rearrangement links TRBV6-1 to TRBJ2-3; D uncertain. Germline assignment: CDR1 MNHNS and CDR2 SASEGT. V was trimmed by 0 bases and J by 11 bases, leaving 18 bases between them. The CDR3 sequence is 15 residues long. CDR3 sequence (DNA): TGTGCCAGCAGTGAAGCGCCAGGTCCCCCCAAAGAGCAGTATTTT. Translated: CASSEAPGPPKEQYF.

This chain uses TRBV29-1 with TRBJ2-3, with D unresolved. With 4 bases removed from V and 6 bases from J, the gap between germline ends came to 11 bases. Germline V gene lookup returns CDR1 SQVTM and CDR2 ANQGSEA. The CDR3 length is 12 residues. CDR3 coding DNA: TGCAGCGTTGGACTGTCTACGGATACGCAGTATTTT. Translated: CSVGLSTDTQYF.

V usage is TRBV6-1 and J usage is TRBJ2-1, with D hard to call. The V gene lost 6 bases and the J gene lost 6 bases, with 18 bases spanning the gap. CDR1 MNHNS and CDR2 SASEGT come from the germline V gene. CDR3 length: 15 amino acids. CDR3 sequence (DNA): TGTGCCAGCAGCGTATCCACGCTTGGGTCCAATGAGCAGTTCTTC. Encoded protein: CASSVSTLGSNEQFF.

The sample holds one count of this clonotype. V and J are TRBV9 and TRBJ2-1; D unresolved. The end of the DNA is better explained by TRBJ2-5, so the J call may be wrong. Germline V gives CDR1 SGDLS, CDR2 YYNGEE. CDR3 length: 13 amino acids. DNA for the CDR3: TGTGCCAGCAGCGGACCGACGGGAGAGACCCAGTACTTC. This sequence encodes CASSGPTGETQYF.

This clonotype was observed a handful of times. CDR3 bases: TGTGCCAGCAGTTGGACAGCATATAATTCACCCCTCCACTTT. Encoded protein: CASSWTAYNSPLHF. The rearrangement links TRBV27 to TRBJ1-6; D perhaps matches TRBD1 (6 bases). V shed 4 bases and J shed 4 bases, with 8 bases lying between them. The CDR3 has 14 amino acids. Germline V CDR1 and CDR2: MNHEY, SMNVEV (reference sequence).

The chain recombines TRBV6-1 with TRBJ1-1; D may be TRBD1 (5 bases). This CDR3 comprises 14 residues. Trimming took 1 base from V and 1 from J, leaving 7 bases between them. Germline V CDR1 and CDR2: MNHNS, SASEGT. In DNA, the CDR3 is TGTGCCAGCAGTGAAGGGGGGTGGAACACTGAAGCTTTCTTT. It translates to CASSEGGWNTEAFF.

For this clonotype: Being one base from a much bigger clone, this may be a read error. The rearrangement joins TRBV12-5 to TRBJ2-3, with unresolved D. TRBJ2-7 explains the end of the DNA better; the J call may be wrong. This CDR3 spans 14 amino acids. Germline V gene data show CDR1 as LGHNT and CDR2 as FRNRAP. CDR3 residues: CASGQGQALSEQYF. The DNA for the CDR3 is TGTGCTAGTGGCCAAGGCCAGGCGCTTAGTGAGCAGTACTTC.

By frequency in the sample, this clonotype is medium-sized. The V call is TRBV6-1, the J call TRBJ2-7; D is possibly TRBD2 (5 bases). The CDR3 sequence is 13 residues long. Germline-derived CDR1 and CDR2 are MNHNS and SASEGT. Trimming removed 7 bases at V and 1 base at J, with 11 bases between. CDR3 region: CASTSGTSYEQYF. In DNA, the CDR3 is TGTGCCAGCACGAGCGGTACGTCCTACGAGCAGTACTTC.

The rearrangement joins TRBV27 to TRBJ1-5; D remains unclear. This CDR3 has 15 amino acids. The germline V gene has CDR1 MNHEY and CDR2 SMNVEV (reference sequence). V lost 7 bases to trimming and J lost 4 bases, with 17 bases between them. CDR3 in DNA: TGTGCCAGCAATATGGACGGGTTGGGGAATCAGCCCCAGCATTTT. Translating gives CASNMDGLGNQPQHF.

The V call is TRBV20-1, the J call TRBJ2-5; possibly TRBD1 or TRBD2 for D (5 bases each). The J call may be in error: the DNA end matches TRBJ2-1 better. Germline V gene lookup returns CDR1 DFQATT and CDR2 SNEGSKA (reference sequence). CDR3 size: 12 residues. CDR3 loop: CSASREKNEQFF. In nucleotides, the CDR3 is TGCAGTGCTAGCAGGGAGAAGAATGAGCAGTTCTTC.

This clonotype was counted between two and nine times. The genes are TRBV6-6 and TRBJ2-1; TRBD1 might be the D (6 bases). The J call is uncertain, as TRBJ2-7 better fits the DNA end. The CDR3 loop spans 12 amino acids. Germline CDR1 and CDR2: MNHNY and SVGAGI (reference sequence). CDR3 protein: CASSLTGYEQYF. The CDR3 region has the DNA TGTGCCAGCAGCCTTACAGGGTACGAGCAGTACTTC.

This clonotype ranks as medium-sized. This chain joins TRBV6-1 and TRBJ2-1, with a possible D match to TRBD2 (6 bases). CDR3 length: 15 residues. Germline V gene data show CDR1 as MNHNS and CDR2 as SASEGT. V gave up 6 bases and J gave up 2 bases, with 14 bases separating them. The DNA for the CDR3 is TGTGCCAGCAGGAGGACTATGAATGCCTACAATGAGCAGTTCTTC. Amino acid sequence: CASRRTMNAYNEQFF.

This clonotype is medium-sized (0.01 to 0.1%) in the sample. The DNA of the CDR3 is TGTGCCAGCAGTTACCCTCCCAGGCGTGAGACCCAGTACTTC. Protein product: CASSYPPRRETQYF. The rearrangement uses TRBV6-6 and TRBJ2-5, with D unclear. Germline CDR1 and CDR2: MNHNY and SVGAGI (reference sequence). The ends were cut back, 2 bases at V and 5 bases at J, with 12 bases in the middle. This CDR3 region has 14 residues.

The chain couples TRBV6-1 to TRBJ2-2; a weak D match, TRBD2 (6 bases). Trimming pared 7 bases from V and 2 bases from J, leaving 11 bases between. Germline CDR1 MNHNS, CDR2 SASEGT. The CDR3 extends over 14 amino acids. Here the CDR3 DNA reads TGTGCCAGCATACGGGAGCAAAACACCGGGGAGCTGTTTTTT. It yields the protein CASIREQNTGELFF.

The table lists this clonotype with a few counts. The chain carries TRBV6-2 or TRBV6-3 and TRBJ2-2; D call uncertain. Germline CDR1 reads MNHEY; CDR2 reads SVGEGT. Trimming stripped 1 base from V and 1 base from J, with 4 bases between. This CDR3 is built from 14 residues. CDR3 coding DNA: TGTGCCAGCAGTTACTACCGGAACACCGGGGAGCTGTTTTTT. Encoded protein: CASSYYRNTGELFF.

By proportion, this clonotype is large. This chain joins TRBV27 and TRBJ2-4, with TRBD1 identical over 8 bases. CDR1 and CDR2 (germline): MNHEY, SMNVEV (reference sequence). There are 15 residues in the CDR3. V was clipped by 5 bases and J by 3 bases; unmatched bases: 6. The CDR3 DNA sequence: TGTGCCAGCAGTCACAGGGGGGAGCTCAAAAACATTCAGTACTTC. Translating it yields CASSHRGELKNIQYF.

This clonotype was seen only a few times. This rearrangement joins TRBV11-3 to TRBJ2-2; 8 bases are shared with TRBD1. The germline gives CDR1 SGHNT, CDR2 YENEEA. With V trimmed by 3 bases and J by 5 bases, 11 bases remained unmatched. CDR3 length: 17 residues. The CDR3 region is CASSLGQAKGRTGELFF. CDR3 in DNA: TGTGCCAGCAGCTTGGGACAGGCAAAGGGTAGAACCGGGGAGCTGTTTTTT.

This sequence joins TRBV15 and TRBJ2-1, with 10 bases fitting TRBD1. Matching the DNA end better, TRBJ2-5 makes the J call doubtful. The germline CDR1 and CDR2 sequences are LNHNV and YYDKDF (reference sequence). This CDR3 has 14 amino acids. Here the CDR3 DNA reads TGTGCCACCAGCAGGGACAGGGGGAAAGAGACCCAGTACTTC. Encoded protein: CATSRDRGKETQYF.

In this sample, this clonotype turned up a few times. The V gene is TRBV6-6, the J gene TRBJ2-4, with D uncertain. The CDR3 totals 15 residues. Trimming removed 4 bases from V and 0 bases from J, with 10 bases in between. In germline, CDR1 is MNHNY, CDR2 SVGAGI (reference sequence). The CDR3, as DNA: TGTGCCAGCAGTTCCCCCCCGGGAGCCAAAAACATTCAGTACTTC. The encoded protein is CASSSPPGAKNIQYF.

The V and J genes are TRBV7-4 and TRBJ2-5, with TRBD1 matching 7 bases. The J call may be in error: the DNA end matches TRBJ2-1 better. This CDR3 spans 14 amino acids. Germline V gives CDR1 SGHVT, CDR2 SQSDAQ. The CDR3 is CASSLAEGAYIQFF. In DNA form, the CDR3 reads TGTGCCAGCAGCTTAGCAGAGGGGGCGTACATTCAGTTCTTC.